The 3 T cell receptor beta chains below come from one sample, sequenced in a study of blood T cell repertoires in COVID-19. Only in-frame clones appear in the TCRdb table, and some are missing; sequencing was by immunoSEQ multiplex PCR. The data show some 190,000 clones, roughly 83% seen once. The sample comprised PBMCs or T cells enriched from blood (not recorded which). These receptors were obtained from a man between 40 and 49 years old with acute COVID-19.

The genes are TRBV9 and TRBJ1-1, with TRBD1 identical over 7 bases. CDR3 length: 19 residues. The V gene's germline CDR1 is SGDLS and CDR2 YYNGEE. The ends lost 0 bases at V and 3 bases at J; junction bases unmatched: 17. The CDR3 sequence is CASSVALRPDRPEDTEAFF. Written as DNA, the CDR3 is TGTGCCAGCAGCGTAGCTCTTCGACCGGACAGGCCTGAGGACACTGAAGCTTTCTTT. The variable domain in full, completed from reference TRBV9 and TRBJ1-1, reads DSGVTQTPKHLITATGQRVTLRCSPRSGDLSVYWYQQSLDQGLQFLIQYYNGEERAKGNILERFSAQQFPDLHSELNLSSLELGDSALYFCASSVALRPDRPEDTEAFFGQGTRLTVV.

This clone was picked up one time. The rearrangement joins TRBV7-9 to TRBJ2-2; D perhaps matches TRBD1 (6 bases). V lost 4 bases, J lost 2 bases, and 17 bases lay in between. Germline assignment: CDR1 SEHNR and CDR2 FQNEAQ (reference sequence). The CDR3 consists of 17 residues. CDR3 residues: CASSYLGRTVNTGELFF. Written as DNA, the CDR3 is TGTGCCAGCAGCTATCTAGGCCGGACAGTAAACACCGGGGAGCTGTTTTTT. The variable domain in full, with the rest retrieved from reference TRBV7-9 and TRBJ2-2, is DTGVSQNPRHKITKRGQNVTFRCDPISEHNRLYWYRQTLGQGPEFLTYFQNEAQLEKSRLLSDRFSAERPKGSFSTLEIQRTEQGDSAMYLCASSYLGRTVNTGELFFGEGSRLTVL.

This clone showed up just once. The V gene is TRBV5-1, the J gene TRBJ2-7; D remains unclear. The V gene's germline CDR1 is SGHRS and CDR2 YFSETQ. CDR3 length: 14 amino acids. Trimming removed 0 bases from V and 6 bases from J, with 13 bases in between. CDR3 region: CASSLASGLGEQYF. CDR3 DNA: TGCGCCAGCAGCTTGGCCTCCGGGTTGGGCGAGCAGTACTTC.